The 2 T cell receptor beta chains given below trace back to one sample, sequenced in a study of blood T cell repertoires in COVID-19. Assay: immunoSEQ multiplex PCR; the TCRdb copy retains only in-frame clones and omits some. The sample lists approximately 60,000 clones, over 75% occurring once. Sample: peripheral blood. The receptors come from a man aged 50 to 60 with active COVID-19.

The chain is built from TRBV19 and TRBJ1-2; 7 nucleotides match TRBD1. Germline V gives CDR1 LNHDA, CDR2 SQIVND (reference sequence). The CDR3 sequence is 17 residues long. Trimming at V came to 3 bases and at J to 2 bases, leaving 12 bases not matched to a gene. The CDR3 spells CASSIADAGTANYGYTF. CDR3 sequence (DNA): TGTGCCAGTAGTATCGCGGATGCCGGGACAGCAAACTATGGCTACACCTTC.

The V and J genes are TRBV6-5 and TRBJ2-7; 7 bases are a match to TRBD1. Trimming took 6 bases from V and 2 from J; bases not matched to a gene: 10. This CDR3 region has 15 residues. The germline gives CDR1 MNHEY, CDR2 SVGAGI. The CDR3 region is CASSIGGYGTYEQYF. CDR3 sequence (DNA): TGTGCCAGCAGCATAGGGGGCTACGGAACCTACGAGCAGTACTTC.